One sample yielded the 12 T cell receptor beta chains listed below, sequenced in a study of T-cell memory formation after mild COVID-19 (dated by TCRdb to about 2021). The method behind the library was 5' RACE. Sequencing used an Illumina NovaSeq 6000. TCRdb reworked the public reads: Q25 trimming with fastp, MiXCR clone assembly, productive beta chains retained. Duplicate CDR3 protein sequences are folded into a single record with the most common DNA and genes. This sample comprises about 190,000 distinct CDR3 sequences, more than 9% of them detected only once. The top ten hold just over 3% of the sample. Sequenced material: PBMCs or a T cell subset sorted from them (not recorded which). These TCRs come from a man between 18 and 35 years old who had mild COVID-19 (a few samples of this study predate the infection). The sample titles of this study are shuffled in the database, so cell type and time point are left out; the donor was told from shared clones.

The chain joins TRBV28 to TRBJ2-1, with D hard to call. Germline V gene data show CDR1 as MDHEN and CDR2 as SYDVKM. The CDR3 consists of 15 residues. V was clipped by 5 bases and J by 5 bases, with 16 bases between them. Here the CDR3 DNA reads TGTGCCAGCAGTCTCCTCCGGCCAACGAACAATGAGCAGTTCTTC. Translating gives CASSLLRPTNNEQFF.

In this sample, this clonotype turned up many times. The chain is built from TRBV23-1 and TRBJ2-1, with D possibly TRBD2 on 5 matching bases. TRBV23-1 is an ORF; its function is uncertain. This CDR3 has 13 residues. Trimming cost V 7 bases and J 5 bases, with 12 bases left between them. CDR3 in amino acids: CASIPSGNNEQFF. CDR3 DNA: TGCGCCAGCATTCCTTCGGGGAACAATGAGCAGTTCTTC.

This clonotype has just a few counts. This chain uses TRBV6-1 with TRBJ1-4; 7 bases align to TRBD1. J gave up 5 bases and V 7 bases, and 7 bases lay outside the gene matches. CDR3 length equals 14 residues. CDR1 and CDR2 from the germline V gene are MNHNS and SASEGT. Here the CDR3 reads CASNRQGWNEKLFF. CDR3 nucleotide sequence: TGTGCCAGCAACCGACAGGGATGGAATGAAAAACTGTTTTTT.

This chain links TRBV7-2 with TRBJ1-6; no definite D call. The CDR3 covers 15 residues. Germline-derived CDR1 and CDR2 are SGHTA and FQGNSA. V was clipped by 5 bases and J by 7 bases, with 15 bases between them. CDR3 bases: TGTGCCAGCAGCCGCCGGTGGGCGTTGAATTCACCCCTCCACTTT. Translated, it gives CASSRRWALNSPLHF.

This clonotype has just a few counts. The chain joins TRBV7-9 to TRBJ2-5; 7 nucleotides match TRBD1. The germline gives CDR1 SEHNR, CDR2 FQNEAQ (reference sequence). The CDR3 has 14 amino acids. J lost 2 bases, V lost 5 bases, and 5 bases had no gene match. CDR3 region: CASSPGTAQETQYF. The DNA for the CDR3 is TGTGCCAGCAGCCCTGGGACAGCACAAGAGACCCAGTACTTC.

This clonotype has a count of ten or more. The chain has TRBV5-1 and TRBJ1-1; 8 bases are a match to TRBD1. J was trimmed by 4 bases and V by 4 bases; bases with no gene match: 9. In germline, CDR1 is SGHRS, CDR2 YFSETQ. CDR3 length: 15 residues. CDR3: CASSVPGGWGTEAFF. The CDR3 DNA sequence: TGCGCCAGCAGCGTCCCAGGGGGCTGGGGCACTGAAGCTTTCTTT.

The chain links TRBV11-2 to TRBJ2-1, with 10 bases matching TRBD1. This CDR3 is 15 amino acids long. V lost 1 base to trimming and J lost 9 bases; unmatched junction nucleotides: 6. Germline CDR1 is SGHAT and CDR2 is FQNNGV. The CDR3 region has the DNA TGTGCCAGCAGCTTAGGGACAGGGGGGTTCAGTGAGCAGTTCTTC. Translated, it gives CASSLGTGGFSEQFF.

This clonotype was picked up a small number of times. This chain links TRBV28 with TRBJ1-1; D is unclear. Deletions cut 8 bases from V and 10 bases from J, with 17 bases between. The CDR3 has 12 amino acids. CDR1 is MDHEN, CDR2 SYDVKM, per germline. The CDR3 spells CASYTKKNTAFF. The CDR3 bases are TGTGCCAGCTACACCAAAAAAAATACAGCTTTCTTT.

This chain uses TRBV12-3 or TRBV12-4 with TRBJ2-5, with TRBD1 identical over 7 bases. The CDR3 contains 15 residues. J lost 0 bases, V lost 2 bases, and 3 bases had no gene match. The CDR3 sequence is CASSLSDRDQETQYF. The CDR3 DNA sequence: TGTGCCAGCAGTTTAAGTGACAGGGACCAAGAGACCCAGTACTTC.

This clonotype turned up a few times. The chain carries TRBV18 and TRBJ2-3, with D maybe TRBD2 (6 bases). The CDR3 runs to 14 residues. In germline, CDR1 is KGHSH, CDR2 LQKENI. V was pared by 5 bases and J by 7 bases, with 16 bases between. CDR3 sequence (DNA): TGTGCCAGCTCAGCCATCCACCGGGAGCATACGCAGTATTTT. Amino acids: CASSAIHREHTQYF.

This clonotype has more than one count but fewer than ten. The gene calls are TRBV5-8 and TRBJ1-5, with D perhaps matching TRBD1 (5 bases). V lost 0 bases and J lost 7, with 17 bases in between. Germline V gene data show CDR1 as SGHTS and CDR2 as YDEGEE. CDR3 length: 16 amino acids. This CDR3 reads CASSLVGAGLGQPQHF. The CDR3, as DNA: TGTGCCAGCAGCTTGGTGGGTGCAGGGCTAGGGCAGCCCCAGCATTTT.

In this sample, this clonotype turned up many times. The chain is built from TRBV29-1 and TRBJ1-1; a possible D gene is TRBD1 (5 bases). CDR1 and CDR2 from the germline V gene are SQVTM and ANQGSEA. V shed 4 bases and J shed 0 bases, with 15 bases lying between them. This CDR3 region has 15 residues. The CDR3, as DNA: TGCAGCGTTGCACCGGGTTGGGGGATGAACACTGAAGCTTTCTTT. This gives the protein CSVAPGWGMNTEAFF.